The clone carrying this T cell receptor (beta chain) was counted at least ten times. A unique molecular identifier was attached to every TCR cDNA molecule. TCRdb ran MiXCR on the 5' RACE reads and lists one entry per CDR3 protein. The table has around 10,000 distinct CDR3 sequences, approximately 4% seen once; the top ten hold 6.5% to 9.5%. Noted time point: sample taken at primary tumor resection. TCRs were sequenced from unsorted whole RNA of tumor, nontumor lung or PBMC. A total of about 73 untreated early-stage non-small cell lung cancer patients served as donors. These data are taken from a study of spatial heterogeneity in lung cancer. In the study overall: There were consistently more beta-chain sequences detected than alpha-chain sequences. In raw reads, more than eight appearances on average were recorded for each unique TCR and UMI combination.

The V gene's germline CDR1 is SNHLY and CDR2 FYNNEI. The CDR3 is made up of 15 amino acids. The V segment lost 8 bases and the J segment 8 bases; nucleotides outside the gene matches: 13. The TCR comes from a male donor with early-stage non-small cell lung cancer. This specimen consisted of normal lung tissue next to the tumor, obtained at surgery. The V call is TRBV2, the J call TRBJ2-1; 9 bases match TRBD2. Here the CDR3 reads CASCLMTSGGDEQFF. The CDR3 coding sequence is TGTGCCAGCTGTCTCATGACTAGCGGAGGCGATGAGCAGTTCTTC.